This T cell receptor (beta chain) was obtained from a study of shared clonotypes between healthy human individuals. General study results and limits: Among a few donors, roughly 5% of naive CD4 clonotypes were found in common. Though the depth was large, rarefaction showed that sorted-subset sequencing was incomplete.

Naivety among CD8 cells was defined by CD45RO negativity and positive CCR7 selection, thereby excluding terminally differentiated effector memory CD45RA+ cells. Trimming shortened V by 5 bases and J by 7 bases, and 9 bases separated the two germline ends. Germline V gives CDR1 SGHTA, CDR2 FQGNSA. This CDR3 is 12 amino acids long. Of note for this clone: Its antigen is unidentified.

Sequenced by immunoSEQ multiplex PCR; TCRdb stores in-frame clones only, minus some. The table records a few million clones, just over 90% of them present only once. The sequenced material came from naive CD8+ T cells from PBMCs. This TCR was recovered from a man between 18 and 35 years old in good health. Some clones in this sample may be carry-over from other donors' samples. This sequence joins TRBV7-2 and TRBJ1-3; no definite D call. CDR3 DNA sequence: TGTGCCAGCAGCCATTTACGGAACACCATATATTTT. Residues: CASSHLRNTIYF.